These 16 T cell receptor beta chains came from one sample sequenced in a study of T cell repertoires in cytomegalovirus infection. TCRdb called the reads again in MiXCR, with one record for every CDR3 protein. Among under 150,000 distinct CDR3 sequences listed, around 30% were seen once. These receptors' targets are unknown. The starting material was CD8+ T cells from cultured PBMCs, obtained from culture after CMV antigen stimulation. These receptors all stem from a human donor in good health (CMV status not recorded). Some clones in this sample may be carry-over from other donors' samples.

A few counts support this clonotype. The chain links TRBV6-2 or TRBV6-3 to TRBJ2-3; tentatively, D is TRBD1 (6 bases). With 8 bases removed from V and 3 bases from J, the gap between germline ends came to 12 bases. CDR1 and CDR2 (germline): MNHEY, SVGEGT. The CDR3 spans 13 residues. CDR3 in DNA: TGTGCCAGCGGACAGCAGAGTACAGATACGCAGTATTTT. It yields the protein CASGQQSTDTQYF.

This clonotype turned up a few times. The rearrangement uses TRBV7-4 and TRBJ1-1; D remains unclear. Germline CDR1 and CDR2: SGHVT and SQSDAQ. V was clipped by 1 base and J by 8 bases, with 17 bases between them. The CDR3 is 15 amino acids. The chain's CDR3 is CASSLDDRAWSEAFF. The DNA for the CDR3 is TGTGCCAGCAGCTTAGATGATAGGGCCTGGTCAGAAGCTTTCTTT. Supplemented by reference TRBV7-4 and TRBJ1-1, the full variable domain reads GAGVSQSPRYKVAKRGRDVALRCDSISGHVTLYWYRQTLGQGSEVLTYSQSDAQRDKSGRPSGRFSAERPERSVSTLKIQRTEQGDSAVYLCASSLDDRAWSEAFFGQGTRLTVV.

About this clonotype itself: A read error may produce the germline difference seen at one junction end. The chain combines TRBV7-2 with TRBJ1-5; D unresolved. CDR3 size: 15 residues. CDR1 is SGHTA and CDR2 is FQGNSA in the germline V gene. The CDR3, as DNA: TGTGCCAGCAGCCAGCGACGGTATAGCAATCAGCCCCACCATTTT. Translated, it gives CASSQRRYSNQPHHF.

This clonotype was counted only a few times. This sequence joins TRBV6-4 and TRBJ2-3, with D possibly being TRBD1 (6 bases). The V gene lost 11 bases and the J gene lost 4 bases, with 13 bases spanning the gap. There are 12 residues in the CDR3. The germline gives CDR1 MRHNA, CDR2 SNTAGT. The CDR3, as DNA: TGTGCCGGGGACATAGCCTCAGATACGCAGTATTTT. It encodes CAGDIASDTQYF.

The table lists this clonotype with many counts. J is TRBJ1-2 and V is TRBV7-6; D remains ambiguous. The germline V gene has CDR1 SGHVS and CDR2 FNYEAQ. With 5 bases removed from V and 4 bases from J, the gap between germline ends came to 14 bases. The CDR3 has 14 residues. CDR3 protein: CASSPDGTFYGYTF. In DNA form, the CDR3 reads TGTGCCAGCAGCCCGGACGGAACCTTCTATGGCTACACCTTC.

In nucleotides, the CDR3 is TGTGCCAGCAGTAAGGACAGATCCCCCTCTGGGGCCAACGTCCTGACTTTC. It yields the protein CASSKDRSPSGANVLTF. The chain combines TRBV2 with TRBJ2-6; possible D gene TRBD1, 6 bases. V was shortened by 5 bases and J by 0 bases, with 14 bases between the two germline ends. The CDR3 totals 17 residues. The germline V gene has CDR1 SNHLY and CDR2 FYNNEI.

Ten or more counts support this clonotype. This chain joins TRBV3-1 and TRBJ2-7; 10 nucleotides line up with TRBD2. The CDR3 has 18 amino acids. V lost 4 bases and J lost 1; bases outside the gene matches: 13. Germline V gene data show CDR1 as LGHDT and CDR2 as YNNKEL (reference sequence). The CDR3 reads CASSPNAGTSVYSYEQYF. The CDR3 nucleotides are TGTGCCAGCAGCCCCAACGCCGGGACTAGCGTTTATTCCTACGAGCAGTACTTC.

This clonotype showed up just a few times. V and J are TRBV11-1 and TRBJ2-2; no reliable D call. The V gene's germline CDR1 is SGHAT and CDR2 FQDESV (reference sequence). Trimming stripped 3 bases from V and 7 bases from J, with 9 bases between. This CDR3 has 13 amino acids. CDR3 loop: CASSFSSIGELFF. CDR3 nucleotides: TGTGCCAGCAGCTTCTCTAGTATCGGGGAGCTGTTTTTT.

V usage is TRBV7-9 and J usage is TRBJ1-1; D is possibly TRBD1 (5 bases). The CDR3 totals 15 residues. Trimming left V 3 bases short and J 0 bases short, with 11 bases between. CDR1 is SEHNR and CDR2 is FQNEAQ in the germline V gene (reference sequence). This CDR3 reads CASSFGREVNTEAFF. In DNA, the CDR3 is TGTGCCAGCAGCTTCGGCAGGGAAGTGAACACTGAAGCTTTCTTT. Together with reference TRBV7-9 and TRBJ1-1, the CDR3 gives the full variable domain: DTGVSQNPRHKITKRGQNVTFRCDPISEHNRLYWYRQTLGQGPEFLTYFQNEAQLEKSRLLSDRFSAERPKGSFSTLEIQRTEQGDSAMYLCASSFGREVNTEAFFGQGTRLTVV.

The gene calls are TRBV6-2 or TRBV6-3 and TRBJ1-1, with a tentative D call TRBD1 (6 bases). Trimming shortened V by 6 bases and J by 5 bases, and 16 bases separated the two germline ends. Germline values: CDR1 MNHEY, CDR2 SVGEGT. The CDR3 totals 14 residues. CDR3 loop: CASRLQGLGTEAFF. CDR3 coding DNA: TGTGCCAGCAGACTACAGGGTTTGGGTACTGAAGCTTTCTTT.

The J gene is TRBJ2-1, the V gene TRBV19, with 8 bases fitting TRBD2. This CDR3 is 15 amino acids long. Trimming at V came to 5 bases and at J to 3 bases, leaving 6 bases not matched to a gene. Germline CDR1 LNHDA, CDR2 SQIVND (reference sequence). CDR3 sequence reads: CASSLLAGSYNEQFF. The CDR3 DNA is TGTGCCAGTAGTCTCTTAGCGGGGAGCTACAATGAGCAGTTCTTC.

This clonotype has only a few counts. The chain combines TRBV6-2 or TRBV6-3 with TRBJ2-7; D ambiguous. CDR1 MNHEY and CDR2 SVGEGT come from the germline V gene. The CDR3 runs 18 residues. With 7 bases removed from V and 3 bases from J, the gap between germline ends came to 28 bases. CDR3 protein: CASTSTLSTSGPFYEQYF. CDR3 DNA sequence: TGTGCCAGCACCTCGACCCTCTCAACTTCCGGGCCTTTCTACGAGCAGTACTTC.

The rearrangement joins TRBV12-3 or TRBV12-4 to TRBJ1-1; D remains ambiguous. Trimming shortened V by 2 bases and J by 3 bases, and 10 bases separated the two germline ends. This CDR3 spans 14 amino acids. The CDR3 DNA is TGTGCCAGCAGTTTATATGGTAAGGACACTGAAGCTTTCTTT. It is translated as CASSLYGKDTEAFF.

This chain joins TRBV7-9 and TRBJ2-7; D call uncertain. V lost 4 bases, J lost 3 bases, and 13 bases lay in between. The CDR3 spans 14 residues. Germline V gene lookup returns CDR1 SEHNR and CDR2 FQNEAQ (reference sequence). DNA for the CDR3: TGTGCCAGCAGCTGGTGGCAGAAAGACTACGAGCAGTACTTC. It translates to CASSWWQKDYEQYF.

This clonotype occurred a few times. The V call is TRBV19, the J call TRBJ1-2, with D uncertain. Germline lookup yields CDR1 LNHDA and CDR2 SQIVND (reference sequence). CDR3 length: 12 amino acids. Trimming took off 4 bases at V and 8 bases at J, with 11 bases between the two ends. The CDR3 DNA follows: TGTGCCAGTAGTAATAAGGGCGTCGGCTACACCTTC. This encodes CASSNKGVGYTF.

This clonotype was observed a handful of times. The V and J genes are TRBV20-1 and TRBJ2-1, with 13 bases identical to TRBD2. CDR1 is DFQATT and CDR2 is SNEGSKA in the germline V gene (reference sequence). The CDR3 has 18 amino acids. V gave up 1 base and J gave up 0 bases; unmatched junction bases: 6. CDR3 in DNA: TGCAGTGCTAGAGGACTAGCGGGGGGACGGAGCTCCTACAATGAGCAGTTCTTC. This gives the protein CSARGLAGGRSSYNEQFF.